What follows describes a single T cell receptor beta chain. This sample was included in a study of blood T cell repertoires in COVID-19. At the level of the study: T cells, B-cell-depleted T cells, or PBMCs supplied cDNA or gDNA.

This CDR3 has 15 amino acids. The trim removed 4 bases at V and 3 bases at J, leaving 8 bases unmatched. Germline V gene data show CDR1 as SGHTA and CDR2 as FQGTGA. Only in-frame clones appear in the TCRdb table, and some are missing; sequencing was by immunoSEQ multiplex PCR. This sample has roughly 190,000 clones; 75% to 90% occur once, and the top ten carry around 1.2%. The source of this sequence is a man aged 25 to 40 with acute or convalescent COVID-19. This chain joins TRBV7-3 and TRBJ1-1; 7 bases align to TRBD1. The specimen sequenced was peripheral blood. The CDR3: CASSSSGTAYTEAFF. The CDR3 nucleotides read TGTGCCAGCAGCTCCTCCGGGACAGCCTACACTGAAGCTTTCTTT.